The sequence of this T cell receptor (beta chain) was determined in a study of molecular identifiers for immune sequencing clone quantification. Background on the study: Four of five RNA aliquots from around 20,000 or 100,000 naive CD8 T cells were sequenced. Study outcomes and limitations: Clone sizes that are highly expanded could be underestimated when identical TCR molecules share a barcode. Among 950,000 to 1,000,000 naive cells, as was reported, spiked Jurkat TCR RNA from one cell was detectable.

Methods described previously were used for bulk TCR libraries, and listed TCR primers were applied. In TCRdb, the PCR reads were re-called with MiXCR into one record per CDR3 protein. The sample consists of 85,000 to 100,000 distinct CDR3 sequences, approximately 24% of them appearing once. In germline, CDR1 is SGHDN, CDR2 FVKESK. The V gene lost 2 bases and the J gene lost 6 bases, with 24 bases spanning the gap. The CDR3 length is 18 residues. Concerning this clonotype itself: As yet, its antigen is unknown.

J is TRBJ2-3 and V is TRBV14; TRBD2 is a possible D gene (6 bases). The source material was naive CD8+ T cells from blood, with Jurkat cell RNA spiked in. The subset denotes: FACS-sorted CD8+CD4-CCR7+CD45RA+ naive T cells. The sequence came from a human donor in good health. Some libraries in this study had Jurkat cell RNA spiked in. CDR3 sequence: CASSQTTYYSGTSDTQYF. CDR3 coding DNA: TGTGCCAGCAGCCAAACCACTTATTACTCTGGGACTTCGGATACGCAGTATTTT.